This TCR beta chain was captured in a study of regulatory T cells in long-lasting Graves disease. The germline V gene encodes CDR1 ENHRY and CDR2 SYGVKD. V lost 9 bases and J 0 bases, leaving 12 bases between the germline ends. The length of the CDR3 is 14 residues. This clonotype occurred a few times. The sample's time point: newly diagnosed GD, antithyroid drugs for less than 3 months. The TCR library was made from RNA that had been extracted from PBMCs in TRIzol. To make TCR beta libraries, researchers used iRepertoire HTBI primers and Arm-PCR of CDR3 regions. TCRdb fed the multiplex PCR reads into MiXCR, producing one record per CDR3 protein. The sample contains 550,000 to 700,000 distinct CDR3 sequences, about 16% of which appear only once. These records were also assigned to another study, of T cells in Graves' hyperthyroidism and ophthalmopathy. That report adds: Ophthalmopathy stood apart from stable hyperthyroidism in a 13 V-J model.

The material sequenced was peripheral blood mononuclear cells (PBMCs), taken at new diagnosis, from a patient treated with antithyroid drugs. The rearrangement links TRBV10-3 to TRBJ2-1; D not resolved. This sequence was found in a man aged 18-30 years with Graves disease. CDR3 amino acids: CAITGETSYNEQFF. As DNA, the CDR3 is TGTGCCATTACTGGAGAGACCTCCTACAATGAGCAGTTCTTC.